This TCR beta chain was obtained from a study of blood T cell repertoires in COVID-19. On the study more broadly: Samples representing acute and convalescent COVID-19 were sourced from the United States, Italy and Spain. Nucleic acid was either cDNA or gDNA, and it came from T cells, B-cell-depleted T cells, or PBMCs.

Authors' analysis steps: Estimated nucleated cell counts came from reference gene primer amplification. TCRdb's table, derived via immunoSEQ multiplex PCR, lists solely in-frame clones and lacks some. The V and J calls and clone size come from that table; D and trimming were worked out from the DNA. The table shows fewer than 90,000 clones, with 85% to 90% occurring only once. The V and J ends lost 2 bases and 5 bases respectively, with 10 bases between them. This CDR3 contains 13 residues. Germline assignment: CDR1 SGHTA and CDR2 FQGNSA. The rearrangement joins TRBV7-2 to TRBJ2-7; D remains unclear. This TCR was recovered from a woman aged 80 or over with active COVID-19. The sequenced sample was peripheral blood. The CDR3 nucleotides read TGTGCCAGCAGCTTAAGGAGAATCCACGAGCAGTACTTC. Its protein product is CASSLRRIHEQYF.